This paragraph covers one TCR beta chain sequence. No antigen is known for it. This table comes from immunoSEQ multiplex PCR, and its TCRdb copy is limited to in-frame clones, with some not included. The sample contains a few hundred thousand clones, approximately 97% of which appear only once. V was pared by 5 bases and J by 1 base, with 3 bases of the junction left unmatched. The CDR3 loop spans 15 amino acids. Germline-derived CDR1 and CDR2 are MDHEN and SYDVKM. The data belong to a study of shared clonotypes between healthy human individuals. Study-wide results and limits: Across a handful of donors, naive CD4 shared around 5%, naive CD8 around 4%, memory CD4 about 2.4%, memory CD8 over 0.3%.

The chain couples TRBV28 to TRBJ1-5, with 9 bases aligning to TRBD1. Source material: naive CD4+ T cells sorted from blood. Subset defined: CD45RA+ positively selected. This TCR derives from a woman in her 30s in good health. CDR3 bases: TGTGCCAGCAGTCGGACAGGGGTGAGCAATCAGCCCCAGCATTTT. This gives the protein CASSRTGVSNQPQHF.